The 10 T cell receptor beta chains reported below all come from one sample, sequenced in a study of cytomegalovirus exposure and HLA in healthy donors. The study ran its PCR with 60 Vbeta and 13 Jbeta primers. Only in-frame clones appear in the TCRdb table, and some are missing; sequencing was by immunoSEQ multiplex PCR. The table includes roughly 120,000 clones, 73% detected once. Sequenced: PBMCs. The receptors stem from a middle-aged man in good health and CMV-seronegative.

This clone was counted only a few times. This chain joins TRBV5-6 and TRBJ2-5; TRBD2 matches 11 bases. The trim removed 4 bases at V and 5 bases at J, leaving 10 bases unmatched. This CDR3 region has 16 residues. Germline values: CDR1 SGHDT, CDR2 YYEEEE. CDR3 loop: CASSRGASGGWETQYF. Written as DNA, the CDR3 is TGTGCCAGCAGCCGCGGGGCTAGCGGGGGGTGGGAGACCCAGTACTTC.

The CDR3 DNA is TGTGCCAGTAGTTACAGGGCTGACCAGCCCCAGCATTTT. Translating it yields CASSYRADQPQHF. The V and J genes are TRBV19 and TRBJ1-5, with a weak D call TRBD1 (6 bases). V shed 5 bases and J shed 7 bases, with 12 bases lying between them. CDR3 length: 13 residues. Per germline, CDR1 LNHDA and CDR2 SQIVND (reference sequence).

The chain couples TRBV5-6 to TRBJ2-4; 7 bases are a match to TRBD1. The CDR3 is made up of 12 amino acids. Germline V gene sequence: CDR1 SGHDT, CDR2 YYEEEE. V was pared by 6 bases and J by 5 bases, with 2 bases of the junction left unmatched. DNA for the CDR3: TGTGCCAGCACAGGGGGTGAAAACATTCAGTACTTC. Protein product: CASTGGENIQYF.

The genes are TRBV9 and TRBJ1-3; D perhaps matches TRBD1 (6 bases). V was cut by 4 bases and J by 4 bases, with 12 bases left in between. The CDR3 length is 14 residues. Germline V gene data show CDR1 as SGDLS and CDR2 as YYNGEE. The CDR3 nucleotides read TGTGCCAGCAGCTTTCGGGACACCGGAAACACCATATATTTT. This translates into CASSFRDTGNTIYF.

V is TRBV10-3 and J is TRBJ1-5, with D hard to call. The germline V gene encodes CDR1 ENHRY and CDR2 SYGVKD. The CDR3 runs to 14 residues. With 9 bases removed from V and 2 bases from J, the gap between germline ends came to 14 bases. CDR3 sequence: CAIAEAGGNQPQHF. CDR3 nucleotides: TGTGCCATTGCTGAGGCTGGTGGCAATCAGCCCCAGCATTTT.

The genes are TRBV5-1 and TRBJ1-1; 8 bases map to TRBD1. Germline V gene sequence: CDR1 SGHRS, CDR2 YFSETQ. V was pared by 0 bases and J by 0 bases, with 4 bases of the junction left unmatched. This CDR3 comprises 16 residues. Here the CDR3 reads CASSLVQGAVNTEAFF. The DNA of the CDR3 is TGCGCCAGCAGCTTGGTGCAGGGGGCCGTGAACACTGAAGCTTTCTTT.

This chain joins TRBV10-3 and TRBJ2-7; 7 bases are a match to TRBD1. The CDR3 loop spans 15 amino acids. V dropped 4 bases and J dropped 1; count of bases not matched to a gene: 7. Germline CDR1 ENHRY, CDR2 SYGVKD. CDR3 protein: CAISAGTAYSYEQYF. Written as DNA, the CDR3 is TGTGCCATCAGTGCAGGGACAGCGTATTCCTACGAGCAGTACTTC.

The chain is built from TRBV6-1 and TRBJ2-7, with TRBD1 matching over 9 bases. Germline V CDR1 and CDR2: MNHNS, SASEGT. V trimming: 5 bases; J trimming: 5 bases; junction bases outside the gene matches: 1. The CDR3 sequence is 12 residues long. Here the CDR3 DNA reads TGTGCCAGCAGTAGGGACAGGGACGAGCAGTACTTC. As protein: CASSRDRDEQYF.

This clone was recorded only once. The rearrangement joins TRBV19 to TRBJ1-6; perhaps TRBD1 as D (5 bases). Germline CDR1 reads LNHDA; CDR2 reads SQIVND (reference sequence). This CDR3 region has 18 residues. The V end lost 3 bases, the J end lost 10 bases, and 25 bases lay between the germline ends. CDR3 residues: CASSMSQGGLSISSPLHF. DNA of the CDR3: TGTGCCAGTAGTATGTCCCAGGGAGGGTTGTCAATTTCCTCACCCCTCCACTTT.

The J gene is TRBJ1-1, the V gene TRBV19; 8 nucleotides agree with TRBD1. The CDR3 runs to 14 residues. Trimming removed 4 bases from V and 6 bases from J; junction bases left unmatched: 7. Germline CDR1 is LNHDA and CDR2 is SQIVND (reference sequence). CDR3: CASSTRQGIPEAFF. The CDR3 nucleotides are TGTGCCAGTAGTACCCGACAGGGGATACCTGAAGCTTTCTTT. Complete variable domain (other parts from reference TRBV19 and TRBJ1-1): DGGITQSPKYLFRKEGQNVTLSCEQNLNHDAMYWYRQDPGQGLRLIYYSQIVNDFQKGDIAEGYSVSREKKESFPLTVTSAQKNPTAFYLCASSTRQGIPEAFFGQGTRLTVV.